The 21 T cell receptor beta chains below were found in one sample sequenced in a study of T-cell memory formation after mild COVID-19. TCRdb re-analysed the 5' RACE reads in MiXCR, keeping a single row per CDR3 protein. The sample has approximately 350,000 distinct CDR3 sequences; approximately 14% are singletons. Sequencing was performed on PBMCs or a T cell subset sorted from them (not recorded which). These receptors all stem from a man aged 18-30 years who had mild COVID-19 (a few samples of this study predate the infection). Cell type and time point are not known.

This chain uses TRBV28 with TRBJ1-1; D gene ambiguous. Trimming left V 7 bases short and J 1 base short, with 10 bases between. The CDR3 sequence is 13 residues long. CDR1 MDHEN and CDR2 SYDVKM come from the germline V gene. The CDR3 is CASNDIQNTEAFF. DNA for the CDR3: TGTGCCAGCAACGACATACAGAACACTGAAGCTTTCTTT.

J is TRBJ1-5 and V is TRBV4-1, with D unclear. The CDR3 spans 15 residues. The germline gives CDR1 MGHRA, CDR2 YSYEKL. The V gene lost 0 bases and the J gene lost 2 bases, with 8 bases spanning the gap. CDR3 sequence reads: CASSQDLSGNQPQHF. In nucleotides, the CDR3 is TGCGCCAGCAGCCAAGATCTTTCGGGCAATCAGCCCCAGCATTTT.

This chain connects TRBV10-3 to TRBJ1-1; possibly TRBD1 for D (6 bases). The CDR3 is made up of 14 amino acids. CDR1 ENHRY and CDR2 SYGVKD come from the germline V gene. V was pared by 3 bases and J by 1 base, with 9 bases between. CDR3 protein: CAISELGGNTEAFF. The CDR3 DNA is TGTGCCATCAGTGAATTAGGGGGGAACACTGAAGCTTTCTTT.

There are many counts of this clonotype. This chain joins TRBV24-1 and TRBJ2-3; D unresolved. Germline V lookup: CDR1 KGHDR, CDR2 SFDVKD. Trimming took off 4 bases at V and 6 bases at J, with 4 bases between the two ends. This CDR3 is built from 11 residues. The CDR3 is CATSERDTQYF. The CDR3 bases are TGTGCCACCAGTGAACGGGATACGCAGTATTTT.

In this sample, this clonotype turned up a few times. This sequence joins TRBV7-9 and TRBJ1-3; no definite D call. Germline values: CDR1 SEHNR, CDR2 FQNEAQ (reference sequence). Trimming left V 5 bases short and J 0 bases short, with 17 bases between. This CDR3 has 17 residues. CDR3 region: CASSPSAAIISGNTIYF. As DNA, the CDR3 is TGTGCCAGCAGCCCGTCGGCCGCTATTATCTCTGGAAACACCATATATTTT.

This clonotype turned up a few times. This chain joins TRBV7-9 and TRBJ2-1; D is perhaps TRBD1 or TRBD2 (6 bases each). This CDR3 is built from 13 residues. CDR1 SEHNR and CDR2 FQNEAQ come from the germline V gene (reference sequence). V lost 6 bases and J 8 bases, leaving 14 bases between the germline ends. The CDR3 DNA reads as TGTGCCAGCAGACAGGGTAGGAGGGATGAGCAGTTCTTC. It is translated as CASRQGRRDEQFF.

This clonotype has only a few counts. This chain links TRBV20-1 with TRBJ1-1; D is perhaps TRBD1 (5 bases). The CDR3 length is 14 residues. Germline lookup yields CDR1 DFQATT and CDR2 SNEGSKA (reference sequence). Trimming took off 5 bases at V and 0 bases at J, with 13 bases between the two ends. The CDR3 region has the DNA TGCAGTGCTCGACAGCAGATCATGAACACTGAAGCTTTCTTT. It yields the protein CSARQQIMNTEAFF.

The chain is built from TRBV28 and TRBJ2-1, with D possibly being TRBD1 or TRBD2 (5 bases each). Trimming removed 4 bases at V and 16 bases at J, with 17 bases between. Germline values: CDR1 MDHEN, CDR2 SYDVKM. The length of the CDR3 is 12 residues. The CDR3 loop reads CASSSGLLGEFF. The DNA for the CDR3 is TGTGCCAGCAGTTCCGGGCTCCTGGGGGAATTCTTC.

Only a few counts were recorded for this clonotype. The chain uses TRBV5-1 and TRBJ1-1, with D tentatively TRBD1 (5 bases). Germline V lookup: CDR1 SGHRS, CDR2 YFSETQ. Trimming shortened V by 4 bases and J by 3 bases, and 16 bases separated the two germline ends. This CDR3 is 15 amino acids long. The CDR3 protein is CASSDPRDADTEAFF. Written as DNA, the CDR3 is TGCGCCAGCAGCGACCCCAGGGATGCGGACACTGAAGCTTTCTTT.

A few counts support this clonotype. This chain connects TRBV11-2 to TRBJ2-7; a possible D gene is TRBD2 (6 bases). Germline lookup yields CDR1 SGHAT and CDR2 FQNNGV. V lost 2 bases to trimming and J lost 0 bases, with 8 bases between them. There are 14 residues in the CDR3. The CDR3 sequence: CASSLLGGSYEQYF. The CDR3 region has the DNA TGTGCCAGCAGCTTACTGGGGGGCTCCTACGAGCAGTACTTC.

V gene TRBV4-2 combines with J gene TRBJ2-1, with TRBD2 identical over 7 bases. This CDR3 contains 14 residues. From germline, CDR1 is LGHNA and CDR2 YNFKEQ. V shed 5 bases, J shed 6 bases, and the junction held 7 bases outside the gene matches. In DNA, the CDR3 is TGTGCCAGCAGCTCAGCGGGGTGGGGCAATGAGCAGTTCTTC. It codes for CASSSAGWGNEQFF.

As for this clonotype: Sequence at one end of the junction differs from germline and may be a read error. CDR3 residues: CASSLTRDWGPNAGELFF. CDR3 in DNA: TGTGCCAGCAGTTTGACCCGGGACTGGGGGCCGAACGCCGGGGAGCTGTTTTTT. This chain links TRBV12-3 or TRBV12-4 with TRBJ2-2, with D perhaps given as TRBD1 or TRBD2 (6 bases each). The CDR3 is 18 amino acids.

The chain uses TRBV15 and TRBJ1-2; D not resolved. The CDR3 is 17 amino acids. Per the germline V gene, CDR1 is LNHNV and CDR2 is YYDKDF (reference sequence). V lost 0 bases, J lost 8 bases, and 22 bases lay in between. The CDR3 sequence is CATSRDRPSRRSRGYTF. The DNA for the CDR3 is TGTGCCACCAGCAGAGATAGGCCCTCTCGGCGATCGCGCGGCTACACCTTC. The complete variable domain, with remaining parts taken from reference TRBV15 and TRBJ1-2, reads DAMVIQNPRYQVTQFGKPVTLSCSQTLNHNVMYWYQQKSSQAPKLLFHYYDKDFNNEADTPDNFQSRRPNTSFCFLDIRSPGLGDTAMYLCATSRDRPSRRSRGYTFGSGTRLTVV.

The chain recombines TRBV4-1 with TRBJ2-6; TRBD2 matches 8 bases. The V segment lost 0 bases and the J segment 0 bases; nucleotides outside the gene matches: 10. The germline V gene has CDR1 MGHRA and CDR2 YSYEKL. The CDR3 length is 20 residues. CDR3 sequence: CASSQDPSRGLVSGANVLTF. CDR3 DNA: TGCGCCAGCAGCCAAGATCCGTCCAGGGGACTAGTCTCTGGGGCCAACGTCCTGACTTTC.

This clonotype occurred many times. The CDR3 nucleotides are TGTGCCAGCTCACCAGATTCGCGCACAGATACGCAGTATTTT. It codes for CASSPDSRTDTQYF. This chain connects TRBV18 to TRBJ2-3; no definite D call. The CDR3 sequence is 14 residues long. V lost 2 bases and J 1 base, leaving 7 bases between the germline ends. From germline, CDR1 is KGHSH and CDR2 LQKENI.

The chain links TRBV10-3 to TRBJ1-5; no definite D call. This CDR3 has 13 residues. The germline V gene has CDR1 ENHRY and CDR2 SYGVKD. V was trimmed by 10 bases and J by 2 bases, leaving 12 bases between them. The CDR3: CATGGGGNQPQHF. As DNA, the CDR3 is TGTGCCACCGGCGGCGGGGGCAATCAGCCCCAGCATTTT.

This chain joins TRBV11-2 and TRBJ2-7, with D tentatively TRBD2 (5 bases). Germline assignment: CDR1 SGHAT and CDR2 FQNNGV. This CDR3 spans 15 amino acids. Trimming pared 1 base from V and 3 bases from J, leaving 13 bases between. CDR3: CASSLAPSTNYEQYV. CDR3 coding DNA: TGTGCCAGCAGCTTAGCACCTAGCACAAACTACGAGCAGTACGTC.

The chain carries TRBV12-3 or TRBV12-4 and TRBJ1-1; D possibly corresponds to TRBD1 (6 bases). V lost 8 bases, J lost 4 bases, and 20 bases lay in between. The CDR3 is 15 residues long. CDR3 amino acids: CASGVGAARGTEAFF. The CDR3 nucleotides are TGTGCCAGCGGCGTGGGGGCGGCGAGAGGCACTGAAGCTTTCTTT.

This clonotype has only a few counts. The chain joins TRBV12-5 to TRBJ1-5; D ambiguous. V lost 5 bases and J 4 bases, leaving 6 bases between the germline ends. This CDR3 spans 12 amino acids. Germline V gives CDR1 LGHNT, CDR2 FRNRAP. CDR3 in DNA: TGTGCTAGTGGTACCCCTAATCAGCCCCAGCATTTT. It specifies CASGTPNQPQHF.

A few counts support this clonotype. CDR3: CASSQEAKDSPLHF. The CDR3 coding sequence is TGCGCCAGCAGCCAAGAAGCTAAGGATTCACCCCTCCACTTT. V and J are TRBV4-3 and TRBJ1-6; D unresolved. The CDR3 has 14 residues. The germline V gene encodes CDR1 LGHNA and CDR2 YSLEER. The germline V and J ends were trimmed by 0 bases and 8 bases, with 8 bases remaining between them.

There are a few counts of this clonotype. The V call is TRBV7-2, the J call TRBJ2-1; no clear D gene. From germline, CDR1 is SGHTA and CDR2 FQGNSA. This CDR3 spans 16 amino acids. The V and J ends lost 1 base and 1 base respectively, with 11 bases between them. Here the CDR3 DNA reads TGTGCCAGCAGCTTAGGACGGTACCCATCCTACAATGAGCAGTTCTTC. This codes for CASSLGRYPSYNEQFF.